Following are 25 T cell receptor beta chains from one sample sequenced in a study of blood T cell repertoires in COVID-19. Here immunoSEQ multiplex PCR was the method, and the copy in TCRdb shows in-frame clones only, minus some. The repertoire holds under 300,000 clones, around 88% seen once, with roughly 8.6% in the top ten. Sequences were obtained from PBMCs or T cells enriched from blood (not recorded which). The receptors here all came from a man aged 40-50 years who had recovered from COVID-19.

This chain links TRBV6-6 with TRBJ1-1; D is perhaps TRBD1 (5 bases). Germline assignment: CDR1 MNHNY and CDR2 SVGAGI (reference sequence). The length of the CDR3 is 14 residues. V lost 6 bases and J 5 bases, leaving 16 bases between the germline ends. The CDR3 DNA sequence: TGTGCCAGCAGGGGGGGGTTAAGGGAAACTGAAGCTTTCTTT. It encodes CASRGGLRETEAFF.

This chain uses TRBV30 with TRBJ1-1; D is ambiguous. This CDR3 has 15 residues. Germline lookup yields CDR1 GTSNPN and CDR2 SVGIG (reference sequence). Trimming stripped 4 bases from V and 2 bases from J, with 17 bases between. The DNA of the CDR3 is TGTGCCTGGATACTGAGGACTCTCTTAAACACTGAAGCTTTCTTT. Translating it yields CAWILRTLLNTEAFF.

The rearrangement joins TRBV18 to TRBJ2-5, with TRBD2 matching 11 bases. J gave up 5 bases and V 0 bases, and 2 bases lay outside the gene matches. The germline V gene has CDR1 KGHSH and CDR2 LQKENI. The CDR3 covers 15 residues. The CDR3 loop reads CASSPPASGRETQYF. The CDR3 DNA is TGTGCCAGCTCACCACCCGCTAGCGGGAGGGAGACCCAGTACTTC.

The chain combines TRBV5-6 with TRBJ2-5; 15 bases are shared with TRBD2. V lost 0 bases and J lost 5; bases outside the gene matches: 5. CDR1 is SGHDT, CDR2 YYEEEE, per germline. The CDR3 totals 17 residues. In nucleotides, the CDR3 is TGTGCCAGCAGCTTGGGGACTAGCGGGGGGGCCAGGGAGACCCAGTACTTC. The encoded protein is CASSLGTSGGARETQYF.

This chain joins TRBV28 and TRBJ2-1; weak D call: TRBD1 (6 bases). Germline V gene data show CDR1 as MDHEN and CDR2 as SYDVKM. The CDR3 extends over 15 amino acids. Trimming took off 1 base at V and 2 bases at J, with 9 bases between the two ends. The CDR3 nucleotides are TGTGCCAGCAGTTTATTCGGACAGCCCTACAATGAGCAGTTCTTC. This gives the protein CASSLFGQPYNEQFF. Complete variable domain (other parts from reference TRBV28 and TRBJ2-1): DVKVTQSSRYLVKRTGEKVFLECVQDMDHENMFWYRQDPGLGLRLIYFSYDVKMKEKGDIPEGYSVSREKKERFSLILESASTNQTSMYLCASSLFGQPYNEQFFGPGTRLTVL.

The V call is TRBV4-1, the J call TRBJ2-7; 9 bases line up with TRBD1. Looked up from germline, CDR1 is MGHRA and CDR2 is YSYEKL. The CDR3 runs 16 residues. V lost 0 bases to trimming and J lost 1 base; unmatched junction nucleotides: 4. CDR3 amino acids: CASSQERGTGSYEQYF. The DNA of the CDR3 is TGCGCCAGCAGCCAAGAGAGAGGGACAGGGTCCTACGAGCAGTACTTC.

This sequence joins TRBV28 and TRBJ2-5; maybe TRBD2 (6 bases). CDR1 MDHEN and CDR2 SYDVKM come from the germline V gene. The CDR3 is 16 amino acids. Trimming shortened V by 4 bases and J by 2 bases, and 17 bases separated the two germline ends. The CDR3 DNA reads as TGTGCCAGCAGTTCTCCTACCCTCCGGGGGCAAGAGACCCAGTACTTC. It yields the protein CASSSPTLRGQETQYF.

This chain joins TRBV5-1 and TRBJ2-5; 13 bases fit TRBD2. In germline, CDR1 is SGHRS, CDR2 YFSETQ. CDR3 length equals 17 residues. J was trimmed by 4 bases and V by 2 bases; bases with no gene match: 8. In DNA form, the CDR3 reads TGCGCCAGCAGCTTACTAACTAGCGGGAGGGCCTCAGAGACCCAGTACTTC. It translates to CASSLLTSGRASETQYF.

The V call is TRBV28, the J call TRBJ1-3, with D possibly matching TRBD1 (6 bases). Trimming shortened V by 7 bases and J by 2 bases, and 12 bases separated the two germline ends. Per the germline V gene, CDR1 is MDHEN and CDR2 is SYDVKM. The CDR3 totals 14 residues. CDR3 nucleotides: TGTGCCAGCATCAATCAGGGGCCTGGAAACACCATATATTTT. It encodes CASINQGPGNTIYF. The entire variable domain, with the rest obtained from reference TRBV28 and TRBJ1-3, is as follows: DVKVTQSSRYLVKRTGEKVFLECVQDMDHENMFWYRQDPGLGLRLIYFSYDVKMKEKGDIPEGYSVSREKKERFSLILESASTNQTSMYLCASINQGPGNTIYFGEGSWLTVV.

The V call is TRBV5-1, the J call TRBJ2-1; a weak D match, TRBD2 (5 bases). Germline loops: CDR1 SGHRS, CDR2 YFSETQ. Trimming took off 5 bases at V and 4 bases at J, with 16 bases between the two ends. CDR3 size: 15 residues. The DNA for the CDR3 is TGCGCCAGCAGTCCCGGGCGCGGGCCTTACAATGAGCAGTTCTTC. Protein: CASSPGRGPYNEQFF. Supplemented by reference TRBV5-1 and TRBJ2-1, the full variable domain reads KAGVTQTPRYLIKTRGQQVTLSCSPISGHRSVSWYQQTPGQGLQFLFEYFSETQRNKGNFPGRFSGRQFSNSRSEMNVSTLELGDSALYLCASSPGRGPYNEQFFGPGTRLTVL.

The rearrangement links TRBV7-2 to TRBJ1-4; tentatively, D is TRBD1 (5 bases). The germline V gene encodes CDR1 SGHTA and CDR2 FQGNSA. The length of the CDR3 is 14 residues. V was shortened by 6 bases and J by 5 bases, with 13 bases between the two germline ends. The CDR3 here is CASRSGTGNEKLFF. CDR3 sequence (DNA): TGTGCCAGCAGATCCGGGACTGGGAATGAAAAACTGTTTTTT.

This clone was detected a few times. The CDR3 bases are TGTGCCAGCACCCTACAGGCGGGAGGGAACACTGAAGCTTTCTTT. Translating gives CASTLQAGGNTEAFF. The rearrangement links TRBV11-3 to TRBJ1-1; TRBD1 might be the D (5 bases). The V end was cut by 7 bases, the J end by 1 base, with 16 bases between. Per the germline V gene, CDR1 is SGHNT and CDR2 is YENEEA. The CDR3 covers 15 residues.

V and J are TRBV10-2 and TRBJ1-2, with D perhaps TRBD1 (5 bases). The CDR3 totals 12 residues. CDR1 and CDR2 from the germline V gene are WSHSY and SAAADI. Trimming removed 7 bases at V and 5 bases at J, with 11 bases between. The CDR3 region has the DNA TGCGCCAGCAACCAGGAGGGGTATGGCTACACCTTC. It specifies CASNQEGYGYTF.

Written as DNA, the CDR3 is TGCGCCAGCAGCTTGGAGCGAGGCGGGGATTCTGGAAACACCATATATTTT. This gives the protein CASSLERGGDSGNTIYF. The rearrangement uses TRBV5-1 and TRBJ1-3; D is unclear. Trimming removed 0 bases from V and 1 base from J, with 14 bases in between. Germline V gene data show CDR1 as SGHRS and CDR2 as YFSETQ. CDR3 length: 17 amino acids.

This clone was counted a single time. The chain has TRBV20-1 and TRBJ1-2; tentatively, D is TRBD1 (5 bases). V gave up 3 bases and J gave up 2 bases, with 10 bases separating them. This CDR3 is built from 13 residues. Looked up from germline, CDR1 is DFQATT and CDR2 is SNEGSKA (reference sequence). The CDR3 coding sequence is TGCAGTGCTAGTGTTCCAGGGAACTATGGCTACACCTTC. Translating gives CSASVPGNYGYTF.

This CDR3 is CASSLVDSSYEQYF. For the CDR3, the DNA is TGTGCCAGCAGTTTAGTGGACAGCTCCTACGAGCAGTACTTC. The rearrangement joins TRBV28 to TRBJ2-7; D may be TRBD1 (6 bases). Germline CDR1 MDHEN, CDR2 SYDVKM. The length of the CDR3 is 14 residues. V was clipped by 2 bases and J by 0 bases, with 8 bases between them.

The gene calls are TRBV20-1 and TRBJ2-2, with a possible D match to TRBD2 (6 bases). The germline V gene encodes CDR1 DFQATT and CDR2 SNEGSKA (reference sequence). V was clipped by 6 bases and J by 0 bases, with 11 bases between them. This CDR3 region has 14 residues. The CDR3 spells CSASSGTNTGELFF. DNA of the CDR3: TGCAGTGCGAGTAGCGGAACGAACACCGGGGAGCTGTTTTTT.

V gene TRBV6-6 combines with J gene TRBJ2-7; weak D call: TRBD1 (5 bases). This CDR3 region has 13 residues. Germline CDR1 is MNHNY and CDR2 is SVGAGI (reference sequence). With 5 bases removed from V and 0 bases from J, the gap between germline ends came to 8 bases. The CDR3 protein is CASSRQYSYEQYF. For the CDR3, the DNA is TGTGCCAGCAGTCGACAGTACTCCTACGAGCAGTACTTC.

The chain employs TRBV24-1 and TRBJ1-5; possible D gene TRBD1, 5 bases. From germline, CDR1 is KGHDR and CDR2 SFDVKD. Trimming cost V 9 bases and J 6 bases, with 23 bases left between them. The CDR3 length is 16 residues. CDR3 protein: CATEPGRGIGVQPQHF. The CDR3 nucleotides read TGTGCCACCGAGCCGGGGCGGGGAATAGGTGTTCAGCCCCAGCATTTT.

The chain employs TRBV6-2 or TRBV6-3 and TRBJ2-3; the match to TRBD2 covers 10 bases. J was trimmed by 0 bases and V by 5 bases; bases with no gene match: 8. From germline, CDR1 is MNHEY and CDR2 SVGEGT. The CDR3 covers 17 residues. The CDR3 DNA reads TGTGCCAGCAGTACCCCTAGCGGGGGAATTAGCACAGATACGCAGTATTTT. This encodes CASSTPSGGISTDTQYF.

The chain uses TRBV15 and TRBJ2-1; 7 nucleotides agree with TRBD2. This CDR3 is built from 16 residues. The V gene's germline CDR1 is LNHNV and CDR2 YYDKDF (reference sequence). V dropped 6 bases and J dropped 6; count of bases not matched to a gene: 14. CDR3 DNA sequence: TGTGCCACCAGTAACCAAAGCGGGACCATTCCCAATGAGCAGTTCTTC. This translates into CATSNQSGTIPNEQFF.

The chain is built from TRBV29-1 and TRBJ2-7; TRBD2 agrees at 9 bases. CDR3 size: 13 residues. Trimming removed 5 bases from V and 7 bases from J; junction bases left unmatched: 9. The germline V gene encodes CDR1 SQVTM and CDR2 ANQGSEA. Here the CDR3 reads CSVTAGGPLEQYF. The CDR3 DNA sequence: TGCAGCGTTACGGCGGGGGGGCCTTTAGAGCAGTACTTC.

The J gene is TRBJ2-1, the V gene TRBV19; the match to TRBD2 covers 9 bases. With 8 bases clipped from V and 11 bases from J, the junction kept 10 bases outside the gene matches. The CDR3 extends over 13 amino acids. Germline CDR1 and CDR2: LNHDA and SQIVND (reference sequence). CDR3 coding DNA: TGTGCCAGTGGGGAGGCGGGAGGGGTGCAGCAGTTCTTC. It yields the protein CASGEAGGVQQFF.

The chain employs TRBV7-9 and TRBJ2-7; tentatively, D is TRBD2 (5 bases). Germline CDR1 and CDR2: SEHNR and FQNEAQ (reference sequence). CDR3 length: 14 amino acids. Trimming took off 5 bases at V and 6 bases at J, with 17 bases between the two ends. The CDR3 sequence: CASSRDGASLEQYF. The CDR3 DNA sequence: TGTGCCAGCAGCCGCGACGGAGCTAGCCTCGAGCAGTACTTC.

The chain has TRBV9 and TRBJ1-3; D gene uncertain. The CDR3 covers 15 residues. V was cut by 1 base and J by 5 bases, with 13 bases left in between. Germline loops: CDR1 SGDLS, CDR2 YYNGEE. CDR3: CASSVSDTNRNTIYF. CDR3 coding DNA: TGTGCCAGCAGCGTATCCGATACAAACAGAAACACCATATATTTT.